This TCR beta chain was documented in a study of OX40 agonist ivuxolimab in advanced cancers. Researchers took blood at baseline, on cycle 4 day 1, and on cycle 7 day 1. CDR3 length: 16 residues. Trimming at V came to 5 bases and at J to 5 bases, leaving 7 bases not matched to a gene. Looked up from germline, CDR1 is SGHVS and CDR2 is FNYEAQ. For this clone: Its target is not known.

Study findings and constraints: In general, CD8+ T cells held more expanded clones than CD4+ did, on average.

Clones were read by immunoSEQ multiplex PCR, and TCRdb kept only the in-frame ones, dropping some. The table has tens of thousands of clones, 87% seen once; the top ten hold approximately 1.3%. The material sequenced was CD4+ or CD8+ T cells sorted from blood, taken in a trial of the OX40 agonist ivuxolimab. The V and J genes are TRBV7-6 and TRBJ2-7; TRBD2 matches 15 bases. The TCR comes from an adult with an advanced solid tumor such as melanoma, head and neck, liver or kidney cancer. CDR3 residues: CASSTGLAGGQNEQYF. In DNA form, the CDR3 reads TGTGCCAGCAGCACTGGACTAGCGGGAGGGCAAAACGAGCAGTACTTC.